These 20 T cell receptor beta chains share one sample of origin, sequenced in a study of technical replicates of blood from a handful of donors. Libraries were prepared by immunoSEQ multiplex PCR; TCRdb keeps only in-frame clonotypes and omits some of them. The data show tens of thousands of clones, about 86% seen once. The sequenced sample was PBMCs. The source of these receptors is a human donor in good health. Some clones in this sample may be carry-over from other donors' samples.

The chain combines TRBV27 with TRBJ2-2, with 9 bases aligning to TRBD2. The CDR3 consists of 13 residues. The junction had 4 bases not matched to a gene; V was cut back by 11 bases and J by 3 bases. Per the germline V gene, CDR1 is MNHEY and CDR2 is SMNVEV (reference sequence). The CDR3 is CACGRGYTGELFF. DNA of the CDR3: TGTGCCTGCGGGAGGGGATACACCGGGGAGCTGTTTTTT.

In this sample, this clone turned up a few times. The CDR3 nucleotides read TGTGCCATCAGTCTACAGGAGAACTATGGCTACACCTTC. Its protein is CAISLQENYGYTF. The chain couples TRBV10-3 to TRBJ1-2, with a tentative D call TRBD1 (5 bases). Trimming removed 5 bases from V and 2 bases from J, with 9 bases in between. The CDR3 has 13 amino acids. Germline CDR1 reads ENHRY; CDR2 reads SYGVKD.

J is TRBJ2-7 and V is TRBV7-6; 12 bases are shared with TRBD2. With V trimmed by 5 bases and J by 0 bases, 2 bases remained unmatched. The germline CDR1 and CDR2 sequences are SGHVS and FNYEAQ. This CDR3 has 15 amino acids. CDR3 amino acids: CASSLTSGSSYEQYF. The CDR3 bases are TGTGCCAGCAGCCTGACTAGCGGGAGCTCCTACGAGCAGTACTTC.

The genes are TRBV4-1 and TRBJ2-5, with D possibly TRBD2 on 6 matching bases. Per the germline V gene, CDR1 is MGHRA and CDR2 is YSYEKL. The CDR3 extends over 18 amino acids. With 4 bases removed from V and 3 bases from J, the gap between germline ends came to 24 bases. The CDR3 sequence: CASSPTGVVFFREETQYF. In nucleotides, the CDR3 is TGCGCCAGCAGCCCAACGGGGGTGGTATTTTTCAGGGAAGAGACCCAGTACTTC.

V gene TRBV11-2 combines with J gene TRBJ1-5; 7 bases align to TRBD1. Germline-derived CDR1 and CDR2 are SGHAT and FQNNGV. The CDR3 has 16 amino acids. V dropped 2 bases and J dropped 1; count of bases not matched to a gene: 5. The CDR3 DNA sequence: TGTGCCAGCAGCTTAACGACAGGGTGGAGCAATCAGCCCCAGCATTTT. It specifies CASSLTTGWSNQPQHF.

CDR3 sequence reads: CASSRKGTGHYEQYF. The DNA for the CDR3 is TGTGCCAGCTCCAGAAAAGGGACAGGCCATTACGAGCAGTACTTC. The chain recombines TRBV18 with TRBJ2-7; 8 nucleotides match TRBD1. This CDR3 region has 15 residues. The V gene's germline CDR1 is KGHSH and CDR2 LQKENI. With 6 bases clipped from V and 4 bases from J, the junction kept 11 bases outside the gene matches.

The chain carries TRBV30 and TRBJ1-1; D unresolved. V lost 0 bases and J lost 7, with 9 bases in between. CDR3 length: 12 residues. From germline, CDR1 is GTSNPN and CDR2 SVGIG (reference sequence). The CDR3 loop is CAWSVRLSEAFF. CDR3 DNA: TGTGCCTGGAGTGTACGACTGAGTGAAGCTTTCTTT. Full variable domain (missing parts from reference TRBV30 and TRBJ1-1): SQTIHQWPATLVQPVGSPLSLECTVEGTSNPNLYWYRQAAGRGLQLLFYSVGIGQISSEVPQNLSASRPQDRQFILSSKKLLLSDSGFYLCAWSVRLSEAFFGQGTRLTVV.

The chain links TRBV14 to TRBJ2-1; 7 nucleotides match TRBD2. The CDR3 sequence is 12 residues long. V trimming: 5 bases; J trimming: 10 bases; junction bases outside the gene matches: 5. Germline CDR1 reads SGHDN; CDR2 reads FVKESK. CDR3 sequence: CASSWGTTEQFF. CDR3 coding DNA: TGTGCCAGCAGCTGGGGGACTACCGAGCAGTTCTTC.

The rearrangement uses TRBV4-3 and TRBJ2-7; no clear D. Germline CDR1 reads LGHNA; CDR2 reads YSLEER. Trimming removed 4 bases at V and 1 base at J, with 14 bases between. This CDR3 is 15 amino acids long. The CDR3 bases are TGCGCCAGCAGCCGAGGTTTTTCGGGTTCCTACGAGCAGTACTTC. Residues: CASSRGFSGSYEQYF.

This sequence joins TRBV18 and TRBJ1-2; no clear D gene. V was pared by 3 bases and J by 4 bases, with 9 bases between. The CDR3 has 13 residues. Germline V gives CDR1 KGHSH, CDR2 LQKENI. CDR3 sequence reads: CASSPEARYGYTF. CDR3 bases: TGTGCCAGCTCACCGGAAGCGCGCTATGGCTACACCTTC.

V usage is TRBV30 and J usage is TRBJ1-3; no clear D. The CDR3 loop spans 12 amino acids. With 1 base removed from V and 9 bases from J, the gap between germline ends came to 10 bases. CDR1 and CDR2 (germline): GTSNPN, SVGIG (reference sequence). The CDR3 DNA reads as TGTGCCTGGAGTGCTTCGAGATTCACCATATATTTT. Protein: CAWSASRFTIYF. The variable domain in full, with the rest retrieved from reference TRBV30 and TRBJ1-3, is SQTIHQWPATLVQPVGSPLSLECTVEGTSNPNLYWYRQAAGRGLQLLFYSVGIGQISSEVPQNLSASRPQDRQFILSSKKLLLSDSGFYLCAWSASRFTIYFGEGSWLTVV.

This clone was counted a single time. V usage is TRBV25-1 and J usage is TRBJ1-2; a weak D match, TRBD1 (6 bases). The CDR3 is made up of 15 amino acids. Trimming removed 4 bases from V and 3 bases from J, with 15 bases in between. The germline V gene has CDR1 MGHDK and CDR2 SYGVNS. The CDR3 sequence: CASSAGGQNHYGYTF. The CDR3 coding sequence is TGTGCCAGCAGTGCGGGAGGACAGAACCACTATGGCTACACCTTC.

Only a few counts were recorded for this clone. The chain employs TRBV18 and TRBJ1-5; D possibly corresponds to TRBD1 (5 bases). The CDR3 has 12 residues. V lost 5 bases and J lost 4, with 6 bases in between. Germline V gene sequence: CDR1 KGHSH, CDR2 LQKENI. In nucleotides, the CDR3 is TGTGCCAGCTCATCAGGGAATCAGCCCCAGCATTTT. Translating it yields CASSSGNQPQHF.

The CDR3, as DNA: TGTGCCAGCAGCGTTACAGGTACGAACACTGAAGCTTTCTTT. Translation gives CASSVTGTNTEAFF. The J gene is TRBJ1-1, the V gene TRBV7-9; D perhaps matches TRBD1 (5 bases). The CDR3 is 14 residues long. V gave up 5 bases and J gave up 1 base, with 11 bases separating them. Germline-derived CDR1 and CDR2 are SEHNR and FQNEAQ (reference sequence).

The chain recombines TRBV18 with TRBJ2-7, with 12 bases matching TRBD2. CDR1 and CDR2 from the germline V gene are KGHSH and LQKENI. After removal of 4 bases from V and 3 bases from J, the junction contained 1 base not matched to a gene. CDR3 length equals 14 residues. As DNA, the CDR3 is TGTGCCAGCTCACGGACTAGCGGGAACTACGAGCAGTACTTC. This gives the protein CASSRTSGNYEQYF.

The V call is TRBV5-1, the J call TRBJ2-7, with 10 positions matching TRBD2. V lost 5 bases, J lost 5 bases, and 7 bases stayed unmatched. This CDR3 comprises 14 residues. From germline, CDR1 is SGHRS and CDR2 YFSETQ. The CDR3 loop reads CASSMSGGADEQYF. In DNA form, the CDR3 reads TGCGCCAGCAGTATGAGCGGGGGGGCCGACGAGCAGTACTTC.

V and J are TRBV7-2 and TRBJ2-7; TRBD1 aligns across 11 bases. J lost 5 bases, V lost 5 bases, and 11 bases had no gene match. CDR1 is SGHTA and CDR2 is FQGNSA in the germline V gene. This CDR3 has 16 amino acids. CDR3 sequence: CASSPYRTGGSNEQYF. Written as DNA, the CDR3 is TGTGCCAGCAGCCCTTACCGGACAGGGGGCTCGAACGAGCAGTACTTC.

The rearrangement joins TRBV4-3 to TRBJ1-4; D unresolved. V was trimmed by 2 bases and J by 0 bases, leaving 13 bases between them. This CDR3 has 17 amino acids. Germline V gives CDR1 LGHNA, CDR2 YSLEER. For the CDR3, the DNA is TGCGCCAGCAGCCAATTGGGCCCCTGGGCAACTAATGAAAAACTGTTTTTT. Encoded protein: CASSQLGPWATNEKLFF.

This clone was seen only once. The chain couples TRBV27 to TRBJ2-7; maybe TRBD2 (6 bases). This CDR3 is built from 14 residues. V lost 3 bases, J lost 7 bases, and 16 bases lay in between. Germline lookup yields CDR1 MNHEY and CDR2 SMNVEV (reference sequence). The DNA of the CDR3 is TGTGCCAGCAGTTTCAACGGGAGAACGGAAGAGCAGTACTTC. This translates into CASSFNGRTEEQYF.

This sequence joins TRBV5-6 and TRBJ2-3; a possible D gene is TRBD1 (5 bases). Germline V gives CDR1 SGHDT, CDR2 YYEEEE. The CDR3 contains 14 residues. V shed 3 bases and J shed 2 bases, with 10 bases lying between them. The CDR3 coding sequence is TGTGCCAGCAGCTACAGACAGCTCACAGATACGCAGTATTTT. Protein product: CASSYRQLTDTQYF.